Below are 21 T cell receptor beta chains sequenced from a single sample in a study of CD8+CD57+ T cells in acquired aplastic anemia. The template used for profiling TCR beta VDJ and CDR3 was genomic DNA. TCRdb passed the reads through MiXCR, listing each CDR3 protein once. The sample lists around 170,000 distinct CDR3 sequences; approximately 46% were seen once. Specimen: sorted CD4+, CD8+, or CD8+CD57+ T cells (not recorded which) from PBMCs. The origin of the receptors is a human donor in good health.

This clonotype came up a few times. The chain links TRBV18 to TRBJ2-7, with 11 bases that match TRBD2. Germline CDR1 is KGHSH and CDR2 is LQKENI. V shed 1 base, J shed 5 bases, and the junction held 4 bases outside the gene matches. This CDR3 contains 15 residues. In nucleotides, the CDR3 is TGTGCCAGCTCACCACTACTAGCGGGAGAGCACGAGCAGTACTTC. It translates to CASSPLLAGEHEQYF.

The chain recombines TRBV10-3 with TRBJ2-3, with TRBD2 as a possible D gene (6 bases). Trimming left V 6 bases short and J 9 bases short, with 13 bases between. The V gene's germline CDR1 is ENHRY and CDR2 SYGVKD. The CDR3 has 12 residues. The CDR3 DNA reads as TGTGCCATCAGCGAAACTAGCTTCACGCAGTATTTT. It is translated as CAISETSFTQYF.

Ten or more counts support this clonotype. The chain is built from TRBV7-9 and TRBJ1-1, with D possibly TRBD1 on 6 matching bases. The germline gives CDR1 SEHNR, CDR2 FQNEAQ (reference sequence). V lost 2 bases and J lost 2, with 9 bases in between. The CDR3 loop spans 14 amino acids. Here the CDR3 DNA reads TGTGCCAGCAGCTTACAGGGGCCAAACACTGAAGCTTTCTTT. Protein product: CASSLQGPNTEAFF.

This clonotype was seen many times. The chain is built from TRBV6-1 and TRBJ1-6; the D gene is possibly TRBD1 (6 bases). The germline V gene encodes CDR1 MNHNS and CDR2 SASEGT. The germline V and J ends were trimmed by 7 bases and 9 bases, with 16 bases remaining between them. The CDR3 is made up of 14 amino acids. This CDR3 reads CASTSGQGISPLHF. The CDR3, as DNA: TGTGCCAGCACCTCGGGGCAGGGGATTTCACCCCTCCACTTT.

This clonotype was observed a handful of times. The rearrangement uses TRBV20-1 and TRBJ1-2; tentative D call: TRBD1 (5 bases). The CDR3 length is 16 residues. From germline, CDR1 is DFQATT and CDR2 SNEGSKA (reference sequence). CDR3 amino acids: CSLARQRIRANYGYTF. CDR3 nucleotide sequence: TGCAGCCTGGCCCGACAGCGGATACGGGCTAACTATGGCTACACCTTC.

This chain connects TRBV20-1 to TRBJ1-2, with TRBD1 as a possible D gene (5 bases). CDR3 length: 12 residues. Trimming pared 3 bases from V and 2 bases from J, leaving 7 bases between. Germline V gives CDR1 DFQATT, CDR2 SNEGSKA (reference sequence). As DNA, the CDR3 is TGCAGTGCTAGGGCAGGGAACTATGGCTACACCTTC. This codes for CSARAGNYGYTF.

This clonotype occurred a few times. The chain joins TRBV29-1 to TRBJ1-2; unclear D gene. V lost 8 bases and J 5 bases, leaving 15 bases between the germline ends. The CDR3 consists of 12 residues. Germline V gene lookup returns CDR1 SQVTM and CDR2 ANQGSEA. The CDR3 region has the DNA TGCAGCTGGGGAGATCCCATTTATGGCTACACCTTC. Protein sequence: CSWGDPIYGYTF.

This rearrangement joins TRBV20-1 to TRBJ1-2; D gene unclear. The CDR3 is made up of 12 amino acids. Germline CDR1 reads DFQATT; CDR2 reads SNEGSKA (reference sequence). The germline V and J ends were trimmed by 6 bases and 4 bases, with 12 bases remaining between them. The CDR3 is CSASPYIYGYTF. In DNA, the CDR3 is TGCAGTGCCTCCCCTTACATCTATGGCTACACCTTC.

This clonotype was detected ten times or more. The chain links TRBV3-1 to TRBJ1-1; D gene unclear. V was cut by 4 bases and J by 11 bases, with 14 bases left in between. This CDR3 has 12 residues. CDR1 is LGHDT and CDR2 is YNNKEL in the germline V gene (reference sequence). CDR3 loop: CASSLTDGRAFF. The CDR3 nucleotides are TGTGCCAGCAGCCTCACGGACGGGCGGGCTTTCTTT.

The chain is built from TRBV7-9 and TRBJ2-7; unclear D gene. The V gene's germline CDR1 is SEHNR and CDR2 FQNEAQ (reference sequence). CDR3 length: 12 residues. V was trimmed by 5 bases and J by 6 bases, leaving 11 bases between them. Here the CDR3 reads CASSPGPGEQYF. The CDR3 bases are TGTGCCAGCAGCCCCGGGCCTGGCGAGCAGTACTTC.

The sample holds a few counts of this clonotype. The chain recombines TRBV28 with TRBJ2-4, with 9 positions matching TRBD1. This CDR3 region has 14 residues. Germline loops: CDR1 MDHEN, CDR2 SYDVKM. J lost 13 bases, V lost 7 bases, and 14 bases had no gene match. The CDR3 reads CASTGRGTGKGQYF. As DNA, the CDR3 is TGTGCCAGCACCGGCCGGGGGACAGGGAAGGGCCAGTACTTC.

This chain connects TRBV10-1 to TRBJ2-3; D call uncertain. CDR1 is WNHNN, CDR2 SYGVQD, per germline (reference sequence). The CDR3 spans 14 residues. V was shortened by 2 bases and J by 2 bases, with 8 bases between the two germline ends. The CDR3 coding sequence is TGCGCCAGCAGTGAGGGCGTGAACACAGATACGCAGTATTTT. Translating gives CASSEGVNTDTQYF.

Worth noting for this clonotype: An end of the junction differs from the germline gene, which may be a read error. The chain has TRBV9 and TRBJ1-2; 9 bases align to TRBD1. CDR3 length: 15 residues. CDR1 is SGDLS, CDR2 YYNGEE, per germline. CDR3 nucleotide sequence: TGTGCCAGCAACGTAGAGGGACAGGGAAGCTATGGCTACACCTTC. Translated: CASNVEGQGSYGYTF.

The CDR3 DNA follows: TGCGCCAGCAGCCCGTCTCTCAGGGCTGGCACAGATACGCAGTATTTT. Residues: CASSPSLRAGTDTQYF. The V call is TRBV5-1, the J call TRBJ2-3; perhaps TRBD1 as D (5 bases). V shed 4 bases and J shed 1 base, with 16 bases lying between them. Germline V lookup: CDR1 SGHRS, CDR2 YFSETQ. The CDR3 is 16 residues long.

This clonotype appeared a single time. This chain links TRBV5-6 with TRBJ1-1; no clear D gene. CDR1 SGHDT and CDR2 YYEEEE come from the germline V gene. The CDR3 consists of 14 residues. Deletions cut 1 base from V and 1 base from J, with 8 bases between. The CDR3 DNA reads TGTGCCAGCAGCTTGTACACGAAGAACACTGAAGCTTTCTTT. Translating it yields CASSLYTKNTEAFF.

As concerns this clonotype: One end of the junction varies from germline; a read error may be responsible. The chain's CDR3 is CASRLGGQGLETQYF. The CDR3 nucleotides read TGTGCTAGCAGACTAGGGGGACAGGGTCTAGAGACCCAGTACTTC. The V call is TRBV7-7, the J call TRBJ2-1, with 9 bases fitting TRBD1. The J call may be incorrect, as the DNA end agrees better with TRBJ2-5. The CDR3 totals 15 residues. Germline lookup yields CDR1 SSHAT and CDR2 FNYEAQ (reference sequence).

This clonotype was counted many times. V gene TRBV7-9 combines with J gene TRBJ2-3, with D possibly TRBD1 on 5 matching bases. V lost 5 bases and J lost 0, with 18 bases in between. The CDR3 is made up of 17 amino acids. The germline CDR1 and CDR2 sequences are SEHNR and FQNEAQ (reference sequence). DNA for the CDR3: TGTGCCAGCAGCACACCTCTGTCAGGGCCGAGCACAGATACGCAGTATTTT. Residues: CASSTPLSGPSTDTQYF.

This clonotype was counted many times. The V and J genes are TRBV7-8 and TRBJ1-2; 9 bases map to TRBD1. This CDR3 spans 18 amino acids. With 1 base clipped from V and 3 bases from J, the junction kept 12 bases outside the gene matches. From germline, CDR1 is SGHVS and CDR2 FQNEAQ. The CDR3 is CASSLGRTGVYGDYGYTF. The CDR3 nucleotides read TGTGCCAGCAGCTTAGGGAGGACAGGGGTTTATGGAGACTATGGCTACACCTTC. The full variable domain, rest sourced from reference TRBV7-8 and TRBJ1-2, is GAGVSQSPRYKVAKRGQDVALRCDPISGHVSLFWYQQALGQGPEFLTYFQNEAQLDKSGLPSDRFFAERPEGSVSTLKIQRTQQEDSAVYLCASSLGRTGVYGDYGYTFGSGTRLTVV.

As DNA, the CDR3 is TGTGCCAGTAGACCCGGGGGACGGAGGAACACCATATATTTT. This codes for CASRPGGRRNTIYF. The V gene is TRBV19, the J gene TRBJ1-3, with D maybe TRBD1 (5 bases). The CDR3 runs to 14 residues. Per germline, CDR1 LNHDA and CDR2 SQIVND (reference sequence). Trimming took 6 bases from V and 7 from J, leaving 16 bases between them.

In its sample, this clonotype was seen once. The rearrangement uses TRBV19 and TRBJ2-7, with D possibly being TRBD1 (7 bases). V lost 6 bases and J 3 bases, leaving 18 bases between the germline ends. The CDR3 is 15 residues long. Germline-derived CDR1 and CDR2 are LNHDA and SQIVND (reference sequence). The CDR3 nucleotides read TGTGCCAGTAGCCCATCGGGGGCAGGGGGCTACGAGCAGTACTTC. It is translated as CASSPSGAGGYEQYF. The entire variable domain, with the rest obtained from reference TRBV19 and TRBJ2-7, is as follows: DGGITQSPKYLFRKEGQNVTLSCEQNLNHDAMYWYRQDPGQGLRLIYYSQIVNDFQKGDIAEGYSVSREKKESFPLTVTSAQKNPTAFYLCASSPSGAGGYEQYFGPGTRLTVT.

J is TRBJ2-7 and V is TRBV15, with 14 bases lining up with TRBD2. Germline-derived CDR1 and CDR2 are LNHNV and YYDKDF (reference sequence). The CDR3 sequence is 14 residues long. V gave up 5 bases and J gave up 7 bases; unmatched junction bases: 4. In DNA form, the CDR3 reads TGTGCCACCAGCCCCAGGACTAGCGGGGGGGAGCAGTACTTC. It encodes CATSPRTSGGEQYF.